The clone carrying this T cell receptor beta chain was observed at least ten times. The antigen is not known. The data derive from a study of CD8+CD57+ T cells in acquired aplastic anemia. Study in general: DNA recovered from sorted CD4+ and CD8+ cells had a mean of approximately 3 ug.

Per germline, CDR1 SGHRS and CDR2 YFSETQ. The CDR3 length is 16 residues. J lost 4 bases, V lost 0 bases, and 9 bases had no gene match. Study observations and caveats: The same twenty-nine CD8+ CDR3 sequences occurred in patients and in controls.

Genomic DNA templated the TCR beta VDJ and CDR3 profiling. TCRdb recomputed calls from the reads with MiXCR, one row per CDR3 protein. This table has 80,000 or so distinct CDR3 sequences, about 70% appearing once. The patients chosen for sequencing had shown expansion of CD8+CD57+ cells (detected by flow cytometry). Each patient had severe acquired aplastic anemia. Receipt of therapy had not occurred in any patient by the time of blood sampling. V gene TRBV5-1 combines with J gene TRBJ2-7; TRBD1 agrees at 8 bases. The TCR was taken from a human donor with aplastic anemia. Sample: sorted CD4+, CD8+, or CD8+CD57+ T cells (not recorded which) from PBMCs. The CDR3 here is CASSLEGRGRGYEQYF. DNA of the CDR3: TGCGCCAGCAGCTTGGAGGGCAGGGGGCGCGGATACGAGCAGTACTTC.